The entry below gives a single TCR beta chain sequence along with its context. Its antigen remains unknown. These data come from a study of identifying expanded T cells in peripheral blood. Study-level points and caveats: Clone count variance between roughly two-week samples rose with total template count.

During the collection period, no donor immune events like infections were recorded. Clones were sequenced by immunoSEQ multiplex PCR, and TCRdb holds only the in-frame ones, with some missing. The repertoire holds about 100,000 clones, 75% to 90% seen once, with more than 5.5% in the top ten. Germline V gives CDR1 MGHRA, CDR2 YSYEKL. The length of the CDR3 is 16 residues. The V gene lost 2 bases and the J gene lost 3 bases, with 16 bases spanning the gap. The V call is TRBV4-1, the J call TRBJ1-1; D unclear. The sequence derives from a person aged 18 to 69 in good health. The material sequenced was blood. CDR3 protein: CASSQHEGFDDTEAFF. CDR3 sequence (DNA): TGCGCCAGCAGCCAACATGAGGGATTCGATGACACTGAAGCTTTCTTT.